This T cell receptor beta chain was captured by sequencing in a study of neurological immune-mediated disorders. Between the trimmed V and J ends, which lost 5 bases and 6 bases, there was a span of 11 bases. Germline lookup yields CDR1 WNHNN and CDR2 SYGVQD (reference sequence). This CDR3 comprises 13 residues. Comment on this clonotype: Its antigen is unidentified.

The authors made cDNA by 5'RACE with 10-nucleotide random UMIs. TCRdb redid the calling of the 5' RACE reads with MiXCR, one entry per CDR3 protein. In the table there are approximately 66,000 distinct CDR3 sequences, 4.5% of which are singletons. Study-level findings and limits: Phylogenetic grouping assigned the repertoires of 18 of 34 multiple sclerosis patients to a single related-CDR3 cluster, which may represent a signature. Private repertoires in all groups were suggested by the absence of shared CDR3 amino acid sequences among expanded clones across subjects.

Unsorted libraries came from 2 million PBMCs stored at -80 °C. The genes are TRBV10-1 and TRBJ2-1; D might be TRBD1 (5 bases). Sequenced material: PBMCs. The sequence was obtained from a man in his thirties or forties with multiple sclerosis. Here the CDR3 reads CASSRTRSNEQFF. Here the CDR3 DNA reads TGCGCCAGCAGTCGGACACGAAGCAATGAGCAGTTCTTC.